The next 4 T cell receptor beta chains were all read from a single sample in a study of CD8+ T cells in alopecia areata. Extraction and reverse transcription of RNA yielded cDNA as the sequencing template. Libraries were prepared by immunoSEQ multiplex PCR; TCRdb keeps only in-frame clonotypes and omits some of them. Found here are approximately 65,000 clones, 40% to 50% of them singletons; the top ten hold approximately 17%. Sequenced material: CD8+ T cells sorted from blood, taken at week 0. The receptors here all came from a human donor with alopecia areata.

The V and J genes are TRBV29-1 and TRBJ2-2, with D hard to call. The CDR3 length is 13 residues. Looked up from germline, CDR1 is SQVTM and CDR2 is ANQGSEA. Trimming left V 2 bases short and J 6 bases short, with 10 bases between. CDR3 nucleotide sequence: TGCAGCGTTGAATTTGAACTACCCGGGGAGCTGTTTTTT. Its translation: CSVEFELPGELFF.

V gene TRBV7-2 combines with J gene TRBJ2-1; D gene ambiguous. Trimming pared 1 base from V and 6 bases from J, leaving 10 bases between. Germline CDR1 reads SGHTA; CDR2 reads FQGNSA. This CDR3 has 14 amino acids. CDR3 protein: CASSLEVGSNEQFF. In DNA form, the CDR3 reads TGTGCCAGCAGCTTAGAGGTCGGCTCCAATGAGCAGTTCTTC.

This clone showed up many times. This chain uses TRBV28 with TRBJ2-1; 11 bases fit TRBD2. Trimming removed 0 bases from V and 9 bases from J; junction bases left unmatched: 1. The CDR3 runs 14 residues. Per the germline V gene, CDR1 is MDHEN and CDR2 is SYDVKM. The CDR3 protein is CASSLWTSGTEQFF. As DNA, the CDR3 is TGTGCCAGCAGTTTATGGACTAGCGGGACTGAGCAGTTCTTC.

The chain recombines TRBV27 with TRBJ2-7; no clear D gene. Germline V gives CDR1 MNHEY, CDR2 SMNVEV (reference sequence). The CDR3 sequence is 13 residues long. Trimming took off 6 bases at V and 3 bases at J, with 12 bases between the two ends. The CDR3, as DNA: TGTGCCAGCAGCTTAGCAACAATCTACGAGCAGTACTTC. This encodes CASSLATIYEQYF.